The 20 T cell receptor beta chains presented below share a single source sample, sequenced in a study of immune evolution from preneoplasia to lung adenocarcinoma. TCRdb's table, derived via immunoSEQ multiplex PCR, lists solely in-frame clones and lacks some. The sample has 10,000 or so clones, about 76% seen once. Sequences were obtained from FFPE minimally invasive lung adenocarcinoma tissue. The receptors were gathered from a donor aged 70 or over with lung adenocarcinoma.

J is TRBJ1-2 and V is TRBV10-2; D remains ambiguous. Germline CDR1 and CDR2: WSHSY and SAAADI. This CDR3 has 13 residues. The V and J ends lost 3 bases and 4 bases respectively, with 9 bases between them. CDR3 DNA: TGCGCCAGCAGTGATGCATGGGCCTATGGCTACACCTTC. This gives the protein CASSDAWAYGYTF.

This clone is categorized as medium-sized. The genes are TRBV6-5 and TRBJ1-4, with TRBD1 matching 10 bases. Germline-derived CDR1 and CDR2 are MNHEY and SVGAGI. The V segment lost 5 bases and the J segment 8 bases; nucleotides outside the gene matches: 5. The CDR3 covers 14 residues. CDR3 nucleotide sequence: TGTGCCAGCAGTGTCGGGACAGGGGTGGAAAAACTGTTTTTT. As protein: CASSVGTGVEKLFF.

The chain is built from TRBV10-3 and TRBJ2-3; TRBD2 might be the D (5 bases). There are 14 residues in the CDR3. The germline V gene encodes CDR1 ENHRY and CDR2 SYGVKD. V was pared by 3 bases and J by 3 bases, with 10 bases between. The CDR3 bases are TGTGCCATCAGTGATGGGCGGGCTACAGATACGCAGTATTTT. Amino acid sequence: CAISDGRATDTQYF.

This chain links TRBV4-1 with TRBJ2-7; perhaps TRBD1 as D (6 bases). Germline assignment: CDR1 MGHRA and CDR2 YSYEKL. The CDR3 is made up of 14 amino acids. Trimming stripped 4 bases from V and 0 bases from J, with 10 bases between. The CDR3 is CASSLRDTSYEQYF. As DNA, the CDR3 is TGCGCCAGCAGCCTCCGGGACACCTCCTACGAGCAGTACTTC.

This chain uses TRBV6-1 with TRBJ2-7; maybe TRBD2 (7 bases). Trimming left V 6 bases short and J 3 bases short, with 15 bases between. The CDR3 loop spans 14 amino acids. Germline lookup yields CDR1 MNHNS and CDR2 SASEGT. The CDR3 bases are TGTGCCAGCAGAGCGGGACACTCAAACTACGAGCAGTACTTC. This translates into CASRAGHSNYEQYF.

CDR3 protein: CAWSVPGLSREAFF. CDR3 sequence (DNA): TGTGCCTGGAGTGTCCCGGGCTTAAGCCGTGAAGCTTTCTTT. The rearrangement links TRBV30 to TRBJ1-1; D remains ambiguous. Germline values: CDR1 GTSNPN, CDR2 SVGIG (reference sequence). The CDR3 totals 14 residues. Trimming pared 0 bases from V and 7 bases from J, leaving 15 bases between.

The chain is built from TRBV5-4 and TRBJ1-1, with D possibly matching TRBD1 (6 bases). The length of the CDR3 is 14 residues. Per germline, CDR1 SGHNT and CDR2 YYREEE (reference sequence). Trimming took off 1 base at V and 2 bases at J, with 9 bases between the two ends. CDR3 region: CASSLQGINTEAFF. CDR3 coding DNA: TGTGCCAGCAGCTTGCAGGGGATTAACACTGAAGCTTTCTTT.

This clone showed up just a few times. The junction departs from germline at one end; a sequencing error may be responsible. The chain uses TRBV7-7 and TRBJ2-1, with 10 bases aligning to TRBD2. The CDR3 totals 16 residues. Germline-derived CDR1 and CDR2 are SSHAT and FNYEAQ (reference sequence). CDR3 residues: CASSLDLAGGKNEQFF. The CDR3 DNA sequence: TGTGCTAGCAGCTTAGACTTAGCGGGAGGTAAAAATGAGCAGTTCTTC.

The chain combines TRBV6-5 with TRBJ1-1; D call uncertain. V was trimmed by 6 bases and J by 6 bases, leaving 14 bases between them. The CDR3 runs 13 residues. Germline CDR1 reads MNHEY; CDR2 reads SVGAGI. In DNA, the CDR3 is TGTGCCAGCAGCTCGCGAATGACTTCTGAAGCTTTCTTT. Protein product: CASSSRMTSEAFF.

The rearrangement uses TRBV6-4 and TRBJ2-3; unclear D gene. V was pared by 4 bases and J by 4 bases, with 9 bases between. Germline CDR1 MRHNA, CDR2 SNTAGT. The CDR3 is 13 amino acids. The CDR3 protein is CASSVGEADTQYF. CDR3 sequence (DNA): TGTGCCAGCAGTGTAGGAGAAGCAGATACGCAGTATTTT.

The chain uses TRBV2 and TRBJ2-3; 12 bases match TRBD2. This CDR3 is built from 20 residues. Per germline, CDR1 SNHLY and CDR2 FYNNEI. V was pared by 0 bases and J by 0 bases, with 10 bases of the junction left unmatched. CDR3 sequence (DNA): TGTGCCAGCAGTGAAGCGCTGACTAGCGGGGGAACAACTAGCACAGATACGCAGTATTTT. It codes for CASSEALTSGGTTSTDTQYF.

The V and J genes are TRBV30 and TRBJ2-1; D gene ambiguous. V gave up 2 bases and J gave up 8 bases, with 7 bases separating them. Germline V gene sequence: CDR1 GTSNPN, CDR2 SVGIG (reference sequence). This CDR3 has 11 residues. CDR3 DNA sequence: TGTGCCTGGAGTCAGTTGGATGAGCAGTTCTTC. Translating it yields CAWSQLDEQFF.

The V and J genes are TRBV5-4 and TRBJ1-1, with TRBD1 identical over 9 bases. V dropped 4 bases and J dropped 6; count of bases not matched to a gene: 7. Germline CDR1 is SGHNT and CDR2 is YYREEE (reference sequence). This CDR3 region has 14 residues. CDR3 in DNA: TGTGCCAGCAGCCCCGGAGGGGACAGGGCTGAAGCTTTCTTT. Translation gives CASSPGGDRAEAFF.

The V call is TRBV19, the J call TRBJ2-2, with TRBD2 matching 13 bases. The germline V gene encodes CDR1 LNHDA and CDR2 SQIVND (reference sequence). V lost 2 bases and J lost 0; bases outside the gene matches: 6. The CDR3 runs 19 residues. The CDR3 DNA follows: TGTGCCAGTAGTATACCCCCGGGACTAGCGGGACCGAACACCGGGGAGCTGTTTTTT. Its translation: CASSIPPGLAGPNTGELFF.

The rearrangement links TRBV6-1 to TRBJ1-1, with TRBD1 matching 9 bases. In germline, CDR1 is MNHNS, CDR2 SASEGT. With 8 bases clipped from V and 4 bases from J, the junction kept 5 bases outside the gene matches. This CDR3 region has 13 residues. CDR3 nucleotide sequence: TGTGCCAGCTGGACAGGGGTGGGCACTGAAGCTTTCTTT. Protein product: CASWTGVGTEAFF.

This clone was counted a few times. In nucleotides, the CDR3 is TGTGCCAGCTCACCGGGCGGAGTAATGGAGACCCAGTACTTC. This encodes CASSPGGVMETQYF. The V call is TRBV18, the J call TRBJ2-5; D gene uncertain. From germline, CDR1 is KGHSH and CDR2 LQKENI. V was cut by 3 bases and J by 5 bases, with 13 bases left in between. This CDR3 is 14 amino acids long.

This clone occurred once. The V call is TRBV6-1, the J call TRBJ1-4; TRBD1 might be the D (5 bases). V gave up 5 bases and J gave up 7 bases, with 14 bases separating them. This CDR3 region has 14 residues. From germline, CDR1 is MNHNS and CDR2 SASEGT. Written as DNA, the CDR3 is TGTGCCAGCAGTCGGGACGCCGGGGGTGAAAAACTGTTTTTT. It translates to CASSRDAGGEKLFF.

V and J are TRBV5-6 and TRBJ1-1; D is uncertain. The V gene lost 3 bases and the J gene lost 1 base, with 4 bases spanning the gap. The CDR3 runs 12 residues. Germline V gene lookup returns CDR1 SGHDT and CDR2 YYEEEE. CDR3 nucleotide sequence: TGTGCCAGCAGCTGGCAGAACACTGAAGCTTTCTTT. As protein: CASSWQNTEAFF.

CDR3 sequence: CASSDWGLGEQYF. The CDR3 nucleotides read TGTGCCAGCAGTGACTGGGGGTTAGGCGAGCAGTACTTC. This chain joins TRBV2 and TRBJ2-7; D is tentatively TRBD1 or TRBD2 (5 bases each). The CDR3 spans 13 residues. Germline assignment: CDR1 SNHLY and CDR2 FYNNEI. V lost 3 bases and J 6 bases, leaving 12 bases between the germline ends.

DNA for the CDR3: TGTGCCAGTAGCGGGAGCTCCTACAATGAGCAGTTCTTC. Its translation is CASSGSSYNEQFF. V gene TRBV19 combines with J gene TRBJ2-1; D perhaps matches TRBD2 (6 bases). CDR1 and CDR2 from the germline V gene are LNHDA and SQIVND (reference sequence). The CDR3 consists of 13 residues. Deletions cut 6 bases from V and 0 bases from J, with 6 bases between.